This T cell receptor beta chain was captured in a study of blood T cells in healthy people across ages. General observations from the study: Estimated diversity, derived from one million T cells, was regarded as an underestimate. Per million T cells, TCR beta diversity dropped roughly linearly as age increased.

The authors extracted at least 5 micrograms of total RNA per sample. CDR3 length: 15 amino acids. V lost 3 bases to trimming and J lost 0 bases, with 11 bases between them. From germline, CDR1 is SGHTA and CDR2 FQGTGA. A sample-barcoded 5' primer and a J-beta primer mix were used in a second PCR of roughly 7 to 11 cycles. One entry per CDR3 protein, called by TCRdb with MiXCR from the 5' RACE reads. The sample includes hundreds of thousands of distinct CDR3 sequences, about 61% of them seen just once. A single count supports this clonotype. Its target is unknown. The chain links TRBV7-3 to TRBJ1-1; D uncertain. This sequence originates from a man aged 35 to 55 in good health. Sequenced sample: blood. This chain's CDR3 is CASSFNLVMNTEAFF. The CDR3 DNA sequence: TGTGCCAGCAGCTTCAACCTTGTCATGAACACTGAAGCTTTCTTT.